The T cell receptor beta chain under discussion was sequenced for a study of long-term antiretroviral therapy in people with HIV. Sequencing relied on immunoSEQ assay v3.0, run at survey level. The repertoire was sequenced with immunoSEQ multiplex PCR; TCRdb's copy has only in-frame clones and lacks some. The sample comprises roughly 15,000 clones, about 84% of which are singletons, and 16% rests with the top ten. V was clipped by 6 bases and J by 4 bases, with 12 bases between them. This CDR3 has 13 amino acids. The germline V gene encodes CDR1 MNHEY and CDR2 SVGAGI. The specimen comprised unsorted PBMCs, sampled 1.8 years before starting antiretroviral therapy. The chain is built from TRBV6-5 and TRBJ1-1, with D perhaps matching TRBD1 (5 bases). This TCR came from a woman aged 40-49 years with HIV. CDR3 residues: CASSPQGGTEAFF. CDR3 coding DNA: TGTGCCAGCAGCCCGCAGGGTGGCACTGAAGCTTTCTTT.